Detailed here is one T cell receptor beta chain. Its antigen is unknown. No per-base quality is available; no much larger clone lies one base away. From the germline V gene (reference sequence), CDR1 is LNHDA and CDR2 is SQIVND. The CDR3 runs 13 residues from the cysteine to the phenylalanine. Only the CDR3 part of the read is kept: 39 bases, read in frame from the first base. Cut back by 5 bases and 5 bases, the V and J ends lie 13 bases apart. This sample was included in a study of preoperative IRX-2 immunotherapy in early breast cancer (dated by TCRdb to between 2017 and 2020). The treatment or condition label corresponds to: preoperative locoregional IRX-2 cytokine immunotherapy. The samples were obtained from a phase Ib study that tested preoperative, locoregional IRX-2 cytokine immunotherapy designed to prime immune responses. Donors were patients with early-stage breast cancer who received IRX-2 before surgery.

Library creation used the immunoSEQ multiplex PCR assay. The immuneACCESS repertoire file appears here via TCRdb, limited to in-frame rearrangements. These files lack a portion of the clones; in checked studies, under half of the deficit traces to unresolved V genes, and the cause of the others is not known. For this sample the table gives roughly 13,000 clones, of which approximately 90% were detected only once. The ten biggest clones cover roughly 29% of the sample. The chain is assembled from TRBV19 and TRBJ2-7, with the D call perhaps TRBD1 or TRBD2, as 5 bases match in each case. Collection of the sample occurred from a patient treated with IRX-2 immunotherapy. The TCR originated in a human donor with breast cancer. The DNA sequence is TGTGCCAGTAGTTCGACCGGGACGCACGAGCAGTACTTC. This is translated as CASSSTGTHEQYF.